The clone carrying this T cell receptor (beta chain) was picked up many times. The antigen is undetermined. TCRdb analysed the 5' RACE reads with MiXCR anew, one entry per CDR3 protein. The sample lists 150,000 to 200,000 distinct CDR3 sequences; roughly 8.8% were seen once. The entry originates in a study of T cells after yellow fever vaccination. Study findings and constraints: A weaker secondary response peaked on day 5, the primary on day 15. Primary-vaccination clones mostly resurfaced post-booster (about 95% CD4, 75% to 90% CD8). One caveat is that FACS-sorted repertoires could contain abundant clonotypes contaminating from the bulk population.

The germline V gene has CDR1 SQVTM and CDR2 ANQGSEA. Losses at the gene ends were 2 bases for V and 1 base for J; bases not matched to a gene: 5. The CDR3 has 14 amino acids. The receptor's source is a man aged 18-30 years who received the YFV17D yellow fever vaccine. Specimen: CD8+ T cells sorted from PBMCs, collected 45 days after the yellow fever booster vaccination. The V and J genes are TRBV29-1 and TRBJ2-7; 7 nucleotides match TRBD1. CDR3 sequence (DNA): TGCAGCGTTGAAAACAGGGGTAGATCCTACGAGCAGTACTTC. Its protein is CSVENRGRSYEQYF.